The 5 T cell receptor beta chains listed next were all sequenced from one sample in a study of T-cell memory formation after mild COVID-19. TCRdb called the 5' RACE reads again in MiXCR, with one record for every CDR3 protein. Of around 470,000 distinct CDR3 sequences in the sample, about 20% were seen once. The specimen was PBMCs or a T cell subset sorted from them (not recorded which). These receptors all stem from an adult woman who had mild COVID-19 (a few samples of this study predate the infection). Cell type and time point are not known.

This clonotype was seen more than once but under ten times. V is TRBV5-1 and J is TRBJ2-1, with TRBD2 matching over 10 bases. Germline V gene data show CDR1 as SGHRS and CDR2 as YFSETQ. The trim removed 1 base at V and 10 bases at J, leaving 11 bases unmatched. The CDR3 length is 16 residues. This chain's CDR3 is CASSLSTGTSALEQFF. The CDR3 coding sequence is TGCGCCAGCAGCTTGTCCACCGGGACTAGCGCTTTGGAGCAGTTCTTC.

This chain joins TRBV15 and TRBJ2-5, with D perhaps assigned TRBD1 or TRBD2 (5 bases each). The CDR3 is 18 amino acids. Germline CDR1 and CDR2: LNHNV and YYDKDF (reference sequence). V was cut by 4 bases and J by 3 bases, with 24 bases left in between. The DNA for the CDR3 is TGTGCCACCAGCAAGGATAAGAGGGCCGGGACCGAGGAAGAGACCCAGTACTTC. It yields the protein CATSKDKRAGTEEETQYF.

This clonotype was counted between two and nine times. V is TRBV7-2 and J is TRBJ2-5; D is unresolved. The CDR3 contains 13 residues. V lost 5 bases and J lost 11, with 18 bases in between. Per germline, CDR1 SGHTA and CDR2 FQGNSA. DNA for the CDR3: TGTGCCAGCAGCCCCACCGCTAATCCGGAACAGTACTTC. It yields the protein CASSPTANPEQYF.

This clonotype was seen only a few times. The J gene is TRBJ2-5, the V gene TRBV9; D may be TRBD1 or TRBD2 (7 bases each). CDR3 length equals 17 residues. V was cut by 3 bases and J by 1 base, with 19 bases left in between. The germline CDR1 and CDR2 sequences are SGDLS and YYNGEE. The DNA for the CDR3 is TGTGCCAGCAGCGAGGGGGGGGTGGGACAGATCCAAGAGACCCAGTACTTC. This gives the protein CASSEGGVGQIQETQYF.

In DNA form, the CDR3 reads TGTGCCAGCAGTTTCCGGGACAGTGGAAACACCATATATTTT. Its protein is CASSFRDSGNTIYF. The chain couples TRBV12-3 or TRBV12-4 to TRBJ1-3; TRBD1 matches at 7 bases. This CDR3 has 14 amino acids. V lost 3 bases, J lost 3 bases, and 2 bases stayed unmatched.